This T cell receptor (beta chain) emerged from a study of T cells in Graves' hyperthyroidism and ophthalmopathy. Study overall: At the time of initial diagnosis and before any treatment, peripheral blood was collected.

TCR beta CDR3 regions were amplified from RNA. A first-round RT-PCR of the TCR CDR3 used the HTBI primer set. TCRdb ran MiXCR on the multiplex PCR reads and lists one entry per CDR3 protein. Altogether 700,000 or so distinct CDR3 sequences are present, about 15% being singletons, with the ten largest covering about 8.4%. Per the germline V gene, CDR1 is ENHRY and CDR2 is SYGVKD. V was pared by 4 bases and J by 7 bases, with 14 bases between. The CDR3 extends over 13 amino acids. Graves' hyperthyroidism without ophthalmopathy progression within 18 months was termed stable. Exclusions: uncontrolled infection, other autoimmune disease, pregnancy, lactation. This clonotype was picked up many times.

This chain links TRBV10-3 with TRBJ2-7; TRBD1 is a possible D gene (6 bases). The clonotype was recovered from a man between 18 and 29 years old with Graves' hyperthyroidism. The sequenced material came from blood. In DNA, the CDR3 is TGTGCCATCAGTGTGGGCGTAGGGGGAGAGCAGTACTTC. Protein sequence: CAISVGVGGEQYF.